Listed here is a single T cell receptor beta chain. Its target is unknown. V gave up 0 bases and J gave up 0 bases; unmatched junction bases: 7. Germline CDR1 and CDR2: SGHVS and FNYEAQ. The CDR3 is made up of 17 amino acids. The data were taken from a study of T cell repertoires in cytomegalovirus infection. For the study at large: Public signatures in TCR beta pointed to CMV infection and matching HLA type.

TCRdb reprocessed the reads with MiXCR, giving one entry per CDR3 protein. The sample holds about 830,000 distinct CDR3 sequences, 32% seen once. The origin of this receptor is a human donor in good health (CMV status not recorded). Some clones in this sample may be carry-over from other donors' samples. The specimen was cultured CD8+ T cells from PBMCs, collected from culture after CMV antigen stimulation. The chain links TRBV7-6 to TRBJ1-1, with 7 positions matching TRBD1. CDR3 sequence reads: CASSLAWQGELNTEAFF. The CDR3 region has the DNA TGTGCCAGCAGCTTAGCCTGGCAGGGGGAATTGAACACTGAAGCTTTCTTT.